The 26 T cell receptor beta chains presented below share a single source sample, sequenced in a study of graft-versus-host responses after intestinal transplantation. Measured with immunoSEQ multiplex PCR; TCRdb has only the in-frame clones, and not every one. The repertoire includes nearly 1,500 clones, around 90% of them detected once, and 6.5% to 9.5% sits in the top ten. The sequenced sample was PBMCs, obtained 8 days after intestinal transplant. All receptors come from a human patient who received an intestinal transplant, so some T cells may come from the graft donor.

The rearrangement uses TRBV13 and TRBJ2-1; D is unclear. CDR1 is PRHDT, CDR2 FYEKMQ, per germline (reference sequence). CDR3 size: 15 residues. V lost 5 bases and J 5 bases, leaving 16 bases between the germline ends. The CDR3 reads CASSPEPRPNNEQFF. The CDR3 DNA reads TGTGCCAGCAGCCCCGAGCCTCGGCCCAACAATGAGCAGTTCTTC.

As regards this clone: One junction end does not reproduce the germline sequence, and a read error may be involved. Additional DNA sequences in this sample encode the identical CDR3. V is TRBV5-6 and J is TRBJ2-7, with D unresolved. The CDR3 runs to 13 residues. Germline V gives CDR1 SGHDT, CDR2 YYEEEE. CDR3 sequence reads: CASSPDGSYEQYF. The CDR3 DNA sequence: TGTGCCAGCAGCCCCGACGGCTCCTACGAACAGTACTTC.

Here the CDR3 reads CASSPRTARNQPQHF. The CDR3 DNA reads as TGTGCCAGCAGTCCTCGGACAGCCCGCAATCAGCCCCAGCATTTT. The chain has TRBV6-5 and TRBJ1-5, with TRBD1 as a possible D gene (6 bases). The V end was cut by 5 bases, the J end by 2 bases, with 13 bases between. Germline lookup yields CDR1 MNHEY and CDR2 SVGAGI. The CDR3 is made up of 15 amino acids.

CDR3 DNA sequence: TGTGCCAGATTTGGTTTATTGGTGAGAAAGGCCTATGGCTACACCTTC. Amino acids: CARFGLLVRKAYGYTF. The gene calls are TRBV5-3 and TRBJ1-2; no clear D gene. TRBV5-3 is recorded as an ORF, its role being uncertain. The CDR3 has 16 amino acids. V was trimmed by 7 bases and J by 4 bases, leaving 23 bases between them.

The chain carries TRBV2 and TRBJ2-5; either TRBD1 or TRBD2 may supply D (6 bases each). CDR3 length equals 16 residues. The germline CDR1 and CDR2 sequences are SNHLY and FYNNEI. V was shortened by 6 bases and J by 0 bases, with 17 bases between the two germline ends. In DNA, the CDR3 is TGTGCCAGCAGGGGGGGCTTGGTGGGGAACCAAGAGACCCAGTACTTC. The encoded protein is CASRGGLVGNQETQYF.

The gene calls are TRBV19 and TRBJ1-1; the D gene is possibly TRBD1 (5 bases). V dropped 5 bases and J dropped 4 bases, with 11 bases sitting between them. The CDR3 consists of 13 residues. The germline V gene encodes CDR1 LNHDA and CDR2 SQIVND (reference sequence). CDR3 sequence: CASSPGAATEAFF. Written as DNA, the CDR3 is TGTGCCAGTAGTCCCGGGGCGGCCACTGAAGCTTTCTTT.

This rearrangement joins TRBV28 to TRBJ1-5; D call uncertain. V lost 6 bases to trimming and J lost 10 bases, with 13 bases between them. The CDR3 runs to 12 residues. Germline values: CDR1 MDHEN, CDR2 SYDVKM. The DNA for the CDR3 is TGTGCCAGCAGGGACCCCAGAATTCCCCAGCATTTT. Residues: CASRDPRIPQHF.

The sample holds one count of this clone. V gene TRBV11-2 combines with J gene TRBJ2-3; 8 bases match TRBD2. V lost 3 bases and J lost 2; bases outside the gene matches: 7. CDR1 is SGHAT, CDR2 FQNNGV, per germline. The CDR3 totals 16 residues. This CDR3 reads CASSFGKLADTDTQYF. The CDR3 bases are TGTGCCAGCAGCTTTGGGAAACTAGCGGACACAGATACGCAGTATTTT.

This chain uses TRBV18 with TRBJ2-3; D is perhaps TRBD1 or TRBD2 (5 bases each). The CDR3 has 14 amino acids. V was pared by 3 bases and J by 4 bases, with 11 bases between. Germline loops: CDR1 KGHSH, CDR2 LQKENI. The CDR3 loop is CASSPALGADTQYF. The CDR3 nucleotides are TGTGCCAGCTCACCGGCCTTGGGGGCAGATACGCAGTATTTT.

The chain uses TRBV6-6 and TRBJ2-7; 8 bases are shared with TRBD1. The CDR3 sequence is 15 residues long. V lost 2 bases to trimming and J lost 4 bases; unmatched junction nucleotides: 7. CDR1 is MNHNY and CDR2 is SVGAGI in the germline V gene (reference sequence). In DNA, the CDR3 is TGTGCCAGCAGTTACGGGGCAGGGGGCCAGTACGAGCAGTACTTC. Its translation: CASSYGAGGQYEQYF.

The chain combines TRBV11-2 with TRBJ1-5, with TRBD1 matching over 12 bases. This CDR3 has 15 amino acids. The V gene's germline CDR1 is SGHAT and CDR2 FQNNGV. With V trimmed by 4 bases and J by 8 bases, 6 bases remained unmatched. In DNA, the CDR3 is TGTGCCAGCAGCTCCGGGACAGGGGGCCGGAAGCCCCAGCATTTT. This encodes CASSSGTGGRKPQHF.

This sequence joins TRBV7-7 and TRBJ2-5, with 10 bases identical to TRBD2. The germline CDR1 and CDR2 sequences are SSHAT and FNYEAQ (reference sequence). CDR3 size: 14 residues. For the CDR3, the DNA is TGTGCTACCTCTAGCGGGAGAAACGCGGAGACCCAGTACTTC. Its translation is CATSSGRNAETQYF.

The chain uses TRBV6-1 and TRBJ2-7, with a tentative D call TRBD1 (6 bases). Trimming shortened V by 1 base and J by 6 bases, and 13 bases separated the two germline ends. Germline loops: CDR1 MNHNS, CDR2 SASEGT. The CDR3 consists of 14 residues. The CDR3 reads CASSEGQERREQYF. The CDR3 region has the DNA TGTGCCAGCAGTGAAGGACAGGAGCGGCGCGAGCAGTACTTC.

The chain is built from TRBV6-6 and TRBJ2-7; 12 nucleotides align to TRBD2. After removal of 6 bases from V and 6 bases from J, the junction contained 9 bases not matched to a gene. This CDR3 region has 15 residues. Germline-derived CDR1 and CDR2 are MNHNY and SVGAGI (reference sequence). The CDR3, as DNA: TGTGCCAGCAGGACTAGCGGGAGCGCCGCCCTCGAGCAGTACTTC. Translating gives CASRTSGSAALEQYF.

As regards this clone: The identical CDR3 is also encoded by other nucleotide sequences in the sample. The DNA of the CDR3 is TGTGCTAGTGGTGCCGGGACGGTATACGAGCAGTACTTC. This codes for CASGAGTVYEQYF. V usage is TRBV12-5 and J usage is TRBJ2-7, with D perhaps TRBD1 or TRBD2 (5 bases each). The CDR3 covers 13 residues. The germline V gene has CDR1 LGHNT and CDR2 FRNRAP. V was cut by 5 bases and J by 4 bases, with 12 bases left in between.

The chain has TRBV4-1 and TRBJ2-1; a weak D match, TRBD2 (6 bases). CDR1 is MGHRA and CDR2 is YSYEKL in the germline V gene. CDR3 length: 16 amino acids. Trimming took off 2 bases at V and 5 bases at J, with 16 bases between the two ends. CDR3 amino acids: CASSQIAGRSDNEQFF. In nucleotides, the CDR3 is TGCGCCAGCAGCCAAATCGCGGGAAGGTCGGACAATGAGCAGTTCTTC.

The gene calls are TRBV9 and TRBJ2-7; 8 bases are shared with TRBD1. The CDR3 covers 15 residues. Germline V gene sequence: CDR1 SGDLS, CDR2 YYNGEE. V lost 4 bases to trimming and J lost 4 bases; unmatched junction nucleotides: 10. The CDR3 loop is CASSPPGQDPYEQYF. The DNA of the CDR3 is TGTGCCAGCAGCCCACCGGGACAGGACCCTTACGAGCAGTACTTC.

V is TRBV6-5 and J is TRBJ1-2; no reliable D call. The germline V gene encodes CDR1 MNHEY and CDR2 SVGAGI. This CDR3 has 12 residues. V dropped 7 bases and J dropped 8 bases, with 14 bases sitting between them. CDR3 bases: TGTGCCAGCATCGACCGGATGACAGGCTACACCTTC. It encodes CASIDRMTGYTF.

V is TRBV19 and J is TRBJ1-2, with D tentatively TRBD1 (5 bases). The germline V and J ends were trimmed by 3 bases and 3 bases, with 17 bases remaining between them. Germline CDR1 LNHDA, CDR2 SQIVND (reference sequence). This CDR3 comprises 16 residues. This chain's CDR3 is CASSIAEAGPYYGYTF. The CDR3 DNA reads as TGTGCCAGTAGTATTGCCGAGGCAGGGCCATACTATGGCTACACCTTC.

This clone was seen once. CDR3 protein: CASSWRDRVSYEQYF. In DNA, the CDR3 is TGTGCCAGTAGTTGGCGGGACAGGGTGAGCTACGAGCAGTACTTC. J is TRBJ2-7 and V is TRBV19; TRBD1 matches 9 bases. The CDR3 totals 15 residues. After removal of 5 bases from V and 3 bases from J, the junction contained 8 bases not matched to a gene. Germline-derived CDR1 and CDR2 are LNHDA and SQIVND (reference sequence).

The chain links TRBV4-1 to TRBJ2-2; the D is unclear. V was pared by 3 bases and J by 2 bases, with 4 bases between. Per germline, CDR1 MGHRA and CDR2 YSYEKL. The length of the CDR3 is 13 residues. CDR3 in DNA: TGCGCCAGCAGCCACGTAAACACCGGGGAGCTGTTTTTT. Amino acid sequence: CASSHVNTGELFF.

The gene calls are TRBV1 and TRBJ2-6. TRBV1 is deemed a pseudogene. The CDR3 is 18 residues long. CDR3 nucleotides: TGCACCAGCAGGTACGGTGGTTTGTCACAAAGTCGGGCCAACGTCCTGACTTTC. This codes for CTSRYGGLSQSRANVLTF.

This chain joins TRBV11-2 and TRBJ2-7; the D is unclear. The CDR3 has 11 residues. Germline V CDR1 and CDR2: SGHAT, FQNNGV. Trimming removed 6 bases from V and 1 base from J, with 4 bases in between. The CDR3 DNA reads TGTGCCAGCAGGGGGTCCTACGAGCAGTACTTC. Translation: CASRGSYEQYF.

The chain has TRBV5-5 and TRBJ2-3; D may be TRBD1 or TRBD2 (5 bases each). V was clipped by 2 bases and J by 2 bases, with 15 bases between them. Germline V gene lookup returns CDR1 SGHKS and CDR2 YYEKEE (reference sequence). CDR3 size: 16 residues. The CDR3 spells CASSFLGTLPTDTQYF. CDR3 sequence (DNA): TGTGCCAGCAGCTTCCTCGGGACCCTCCCCACAGATACGCAGTATTTT. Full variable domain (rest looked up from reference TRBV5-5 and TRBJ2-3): DAGVTQSPTHLIKTRGQQVTLRCSPISGHKSVSWYQQVLGQGPQFIFQYYEKEERGRGNFPDRFSARQFPNYSSELNVNALLLGDSALYLCASSFLGTLPTDTQYFGPGTRLTVL.

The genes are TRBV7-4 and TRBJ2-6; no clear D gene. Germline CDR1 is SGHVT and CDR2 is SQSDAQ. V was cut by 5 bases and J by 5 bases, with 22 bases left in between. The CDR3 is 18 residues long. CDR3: CASSHASSAQSRANVLTF. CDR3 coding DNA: TGTGCCAGCAGCCATGCCTCTTCAGCACAAAGTCGGGCCAACGTCCTGACTTTC. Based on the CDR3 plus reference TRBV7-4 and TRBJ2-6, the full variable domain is GAGVSQSPRYKVAKRGRDVALRCDSISGHVTLYWYRQTLGQGSEVLTYSQSDAQRDKSGRPSGRFSAERPERSVSTLKIQRTEQGDSAVYLCASSHASSAQSRANVLTFGAGSRLTVL.

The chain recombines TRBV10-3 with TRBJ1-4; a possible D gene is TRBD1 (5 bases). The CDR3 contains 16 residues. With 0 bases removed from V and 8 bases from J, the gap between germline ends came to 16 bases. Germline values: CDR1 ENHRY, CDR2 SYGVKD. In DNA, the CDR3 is TGTGCCATCAGTGAGTCGAAAAGCAGGGAAGGCGAAAAACTGTTTTTT. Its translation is CAISESKSREGEKLFF.